The T cell receptor beta chain under discussion was sequenced for a study of OX40 agonist ivuxolimab in advanced cancers. This clone is a singleton in its sample. After removal of 3 bases from V and 8 bases from J, the junction contained 7 bases not matched to a gene. The CDR3 is 15 residues long. Germline assignment: CDR1 KGHSH and CDR2 LQKENI. Sequencing was performed with immunoSEQ multiplex PCR; in TCRdb, only in-frame clones are kept and a portion is missing. The sample holds around 87,000 clones, roughly 94% seen once. The receptor's source is an adult with an advanced solid tumor such as melanoma, head and neck, liver or kidney cancer. This chain connects TRBV18 to TRBJ2-1, with 10 bases lining up with TRBD1. Material: CD4+ or CD8+ T cells sorted from blood, obtained in a trial of the OX40 agonist ivuxolimab. CDR3 residues: CASSPAGTGVYEQFF. CDR3 nucleotide sequence: TGTGCCAGCTCACCTGCCGGGACAGGGGTTTATGAGCAGTTCTTC.